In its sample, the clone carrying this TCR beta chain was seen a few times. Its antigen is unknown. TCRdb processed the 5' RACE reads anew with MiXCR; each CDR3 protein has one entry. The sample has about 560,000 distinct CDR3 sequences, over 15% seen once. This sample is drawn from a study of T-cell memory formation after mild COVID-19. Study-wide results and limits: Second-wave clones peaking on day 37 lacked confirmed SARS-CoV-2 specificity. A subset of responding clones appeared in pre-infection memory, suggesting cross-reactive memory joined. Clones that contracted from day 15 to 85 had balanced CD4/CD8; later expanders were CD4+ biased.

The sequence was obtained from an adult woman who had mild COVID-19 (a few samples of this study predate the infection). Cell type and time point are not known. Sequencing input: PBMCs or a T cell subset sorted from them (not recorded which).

The CDR3 reads CSARIAGGIDTQYF. The CDR3 DNA sequence: TGCAGTGCTAGAATAGCGGGAGGAATAGATACGCAGTATTTT. The chain joins TRBV20-1 to TRBJ2-3, with TRBD2 identical over 10 bases. The CDR3 runs to 14 residues. CDR1 DFQATT and CDR2 SNEGSKA come from the germline V gene (reference sequence). V was clipped by 2 bases and J by 5 bases; unmatched bases: 4.